The 10 T cell receptor beta chains given below trace back to one sample, sequenced in a study of blood T cell repertoires in COVID-19. Clones were read by immunoSEQ multiplex PCR, and TCRdb kept only the in-frame ones, dropping some. Of under 150,000 clones in the sample, about 76% are singletons; the top ten hold over 7.5%. Sequenced sample: peripheral blood. The receptors here all came from a woman aged 60-75 years with active or convalescent COVID-19.

This rearrangement joins TRBV7-2 to TRBJ2-7, with 9 positions matching TRBD1. J lost 4 bases, V lost 3 bases, and 7 bases had no gene match. The CDR3 covers 15 residues. The germline gives CDR1 SGHTA, CDR2 FQGNSA. The CDR3 region is CASSLTGGKGYEQYF. The DNA for the CDR3 is TGTGCCAGCAGCTTGACAGGGGGAAAGGGATACGAGCAGTACTTC.

The chain joins TRBV25-1 to TRBJ2-7; 8 bases map to TRBD1. V gave up 4 bases and J gave up 2 bases; unmatched junction bases: 7. The CDR3 runs 15 residues. Germline V gene data show CDR1 as MGHDK and CDR2 as SYGVNS. The CDR3 region is CASSGRDRGAYEQYF. In nucleotides, the CDR3 is TGTGCCAGCAGTGGCCGAGACAGGGGCGCCTACGAGCAGTACTTC.

The J gene is TRBJ2-1, the V gene TRBV5-1; maybe TRBD1 (6 bases). Germline CDR1 is SGHRS and CDR2 is YFSETQ. This CDR3 contains 13 residues. The germline V and J ends were trimmed by 7 bases and 12 bases, with 20 bases remaining between them. The CDR3 DNA reads as TGCGCCAGCCGACAGGCCCAGAGGTATGGGCAGTTCTTC. Encoded protein: CASRQAQRYGQFF. The full variable domain, completed using reference TRBV5-1 and TRBJ2-1, is KAGVTQTPRYLIKTRGQQVTLSCSPISGHRSVSWYQQTPGQGLQFLFEYFSETQRNKGNFPGRFSGRQFSNSRSEMNVSTLELGDSALYLCASRQAQRYGQFFGPGTRLTVL.

The chain employs TRBV4-3 and TRBJ2-5; 13 bases are a match to TRBD2. The germline V gene has CDR1 LGHNA and CDR2 YSLEER. The CDR3 loop spans 17 amino acids. V shed 1 base and J 9 bases; nucleotides not matched to a gene: 11. For the CDR3, the DNA is TGCGCCAGCAGCCAAGGACTAGCGGGAGGTCCTAGTCCCGCCCAGTACTTC. Encoded protein: CASSQGLAGGPSPAQYF.

The chain has TRBV5-6 and TRBJ1-5, with a possible D match to TRBD1 (6 bases). Deletions cut 4 bases from V and 0 bases from J, with 14 bases between. Germline loops: CDR1 SGHDT, CDR2 YYEEEE. The CDR3 loop spans 16 amino acids. For the CDR3, the DNA is TGTGCCAGCAGCGTAAGGACAGACGATAGCAATCAGCCCCAGCATTTT. Amino acid sequence: CASSVRTDDSNQPQHF. The whole variable domain, remainder taken from reference TRBV5-6 and TRBJ1-5, is DAGVTQSPTHLIKTRGQQVTLRCSPKSGHDTVSWYQQALGQGPQFIFQYYEEEERQRGNFPDRFSGHQFPNYSSELNVNALLLGDSALYLCASSVRTDDSNQPQHFGDGTRLSIL.

This rearrangement joins TRBV5-1 to TRBJ1-5; possibly TRBD1 for D (5 bases). Deletions cut 0 bases from V and 5 bases from J, with 9 bases between. Germline values: CDR1 SGHRS, CDR2 YFSETQ. This CDR3 has 14 residues. Here the CDR3 DNA reads TGCGCCAGCAGCTTGGAGGGGAAAGATCAGCCCCAGCATTTT. Translating gives CASSLEGKDQPQHF.

V usage is TRBV7-2 and J usage is TRBJ1-6; 8 bases are a match to TRBD1. Germline lookup yields CDR1 SGHTA and CDR2 FQGNSA. This CDR3 region has 14 residues. V lost 7 bases to trimming and J lost 7 bases; unmatched junction nucleotides: 6. As DNA, the CDR3 is TGTGCCAGCAAGCAGGGGGCGAACAATTCACCCCTCCACTTT. This translates into CASKQGANNSPLHF.

This clone has more than one count but fewer than ten. The rearrangement links TRBV5-1 to TRBJ1-6, with D possibly matching TRBD1 (5 bases). Germline CDR1 and CDR2: SGHRS and YFSETQ. V shed 4 bases and J shed 6 bases, with 14 bases lying between them. The CDR3 covers 15 residues. The CDR3: CASSGGLNSNSPLHF. CDR3 nucleotides: TGCGCCAGCAGCGGGGGACTGAACTCTAATTCACCCCTCCACTTT.

The V and J genes are TRBV7-2 and TRBJ1-1; D is ambiguous. This CDR3 region has 15 residues. The germline V gene encodes CDR1 SGHTA and CDR2 FQGNSA. Trimming stripped 1 base from V and 1 base from J, with 10 bases between. CDR3 nucleotide sequence: TGTGCCAGCAGCTTAGAGCCGGGTCGGAACACTGAAGCTTTCTTT. It codes for CASSLEPGRNTEAFF.

The J gene is TRBJ1-2, the V gene TRBV30; D is perhaps TRBD1 (5 bases). The CDR3 extends over 14 amino acids. The germline gives CDR1 GTSNPN, CDR2 SVGIG (reference sequence). Trimming left V 7 bases short and J 7 bases short, with 22 bases between. CDR3 protein: CASYSGLRISGYTF. The CDR3 bases are TGTGCCTCCTACTCGGGACTCCGCATCTCTGGCTACACCTTC.